Below are 3 T cell receptor beta chains sequenced from a single sample in a study of T cells after yellow fever vaccination. In TCRdb, the 5' RACE reads were re-called with MiXCR into one record per CDR3 protein. The table shows some 69,000 distinct CDR3 sequences, with roughly 6% occurring only once. The input for sequencing was CD4+ T cells sorted from PBMCs, taken roughly 15 days after the first yellow fever vaccination. The receptors here all came from a man aged 18 to 35 who received the YFV17D yellow fever vaccine.

This clonotype was recorded at least ten times. This chain uses TRBV20-1 with TRBJ2-7; D gene uncertain. The CDR3 totals 13 residues. Trimming removed 0 bases at V and 2 bases at J, with 8 bases between. CDR1 and CDR2 (germline): DFQATT, SNEGSKA (reference sequence). DNA of the CDR3: TGCAGTGCTAGAGATACCGCAGCCTACGAGCAGTACTTC. It codes for CSARDTAAYEQYF.

This clonotype was counted ten times or more. The chain is built from TRBV20-1 and TRBJ2-1, with 8 bases that match TRBD2. The CDR3 consists of 16 residues. Looked up from germline, CDR1 is DFQATT and CDR2 is SNEGSKA (reference sequence). The V gene end was trimmed by 5 bases and the J gene end by 14 bases; junction bases not matched to a gene: 23. The chain's CDR3 is CSAARGSGGHPGRKFF. The DNA of the CDR3 is TGCAGTGCTGCTCGGGGGAGCGGGGGACATCCCGGGAGGAAGTTCTTC.

At least ten counts were recorded for this clonotype. The chain couples TRBV6-2 or TRBV6-3 to TRBJ2-5, with TRBD2 as a possible D gene (5 bases). From germline, CDR1 is MNHEY and CDR2 SVGEGT. Trimming took 5 bases from V and 4 from J, leaving 11 bases between them. CDR3 length: 13 amino acids. The CDR3 spells CASSDLAGETQYF. The CDR3 DNA follows: TGTGCCAGCAGTGACCTTGCGGGAGAGACCCAGTACTTC.